This T cell receptor beta chain originates from a study of regulatory T cells in long-lasting Graves disease. V lost 4 bases and J 1 base, leaving 4 bases between the germline ends. The CDR3 length is 12 residues. Germline CDR1 is LGHDT and CDR2 is YNNKEL (reference sequence). Noted time point: persistent/refractory GD, antithyroid drugs over 5 years with positive TRAb. Extracted PBMC RNA gave rise to the TCR library. General observations from the study: Less diverse TCR repertoires were seen in persistent Graves' patients than in newly diagnosed ones.

Ten or more counts support this clonotype. The antigen is not known. With iRepertoire HTBI primers and Arm-PCR of CDR3 regions, TCR beta libraries were built. Using its own MiXCR run on the multiplex PCR reads, TCRdb lists one record per CDR3 protein. The sample holds roughly 400,000 distinct CDR3 sequences; 20% to 25% are singletons and the top ten take 13% to 15%. This receptor was identified in a female donor with Graves disease. This rearrangement joins TRBV3-1 to TRBJ1-2, with no clear D. This specimen consisted of peripheral blood mononuclear cells (PBMCs), obtained when the disease was refractory, from a patient treated with antithyroid drugs. CDR3 sequence: CASSLNNYGYTF. The CDR3 DNA reads as TGTGCCAGCAGCCTGAATAACTATGGCTACACCTTC.